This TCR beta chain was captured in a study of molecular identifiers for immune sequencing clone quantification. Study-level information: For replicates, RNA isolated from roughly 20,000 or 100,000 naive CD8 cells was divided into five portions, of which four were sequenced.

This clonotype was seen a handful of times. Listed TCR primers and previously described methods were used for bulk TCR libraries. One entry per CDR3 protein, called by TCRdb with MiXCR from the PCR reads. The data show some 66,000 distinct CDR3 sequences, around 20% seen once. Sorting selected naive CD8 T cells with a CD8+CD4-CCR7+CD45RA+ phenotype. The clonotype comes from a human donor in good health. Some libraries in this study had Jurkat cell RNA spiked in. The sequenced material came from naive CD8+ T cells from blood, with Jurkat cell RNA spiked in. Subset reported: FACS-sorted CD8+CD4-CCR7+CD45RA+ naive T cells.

CDR3: CASSPLGGGSYNEQFF. Written as DNA, the CDR3 is TGCGCCAGCAGCCCCCTGGGCGGGGGTTCCTACAATGAGCAGTTCTTC. The V gene is TRBV5-1, the J gene TRBJ2-1, with 7 nucleotides matching TRBD2. CDR3 length: 16 residues. Germline V gives CDR1 SGHRS, CDR2 YFSETQ. V was pared by 4 bases and J by 1 base, with 8 bases of the junction left unmatched.